This T cell receptor beta chain was documented in a study of T cell responses to AZD1222 COVID-19 vaccine. The study's findings and limits: The number of AZD1222 recipients seropositive at baseline was only 6 or 7.

The CDR3 extends over 15 amino acids. Trimming removed 3 bases from V and 7 bases from J; junction bases left unmatched: 6. Germline V gene data show CDR1 as KGHDR and CDR2 as SFDVKD. This clone was recorded many times. Its target is unknown. Sequenced by immunoSEQ multiplex PCR; TCRdb stores in-frame clones only, minus some. Of around 130,000 clones detected, approximately 92% appear once; the ten largest clones hold around 3.8%. The rearrangement joins TRBV24-1 to TRBJ2-2, with TRBD1 matching 8 bases. The receptor was isolated from an adult who received the MenACWY meningococcal vaccine as a control. Specimen: peripheral blood, collected 28 days after the second dose of the MenACWY control vaccine. The CDR3 loop reads CATSDVGQDHGELFF. The CDR3 region has the DNA TGTGCCACCAGTGATGTGGGACAGGATCACGGGGAGCTGTTTTTT.